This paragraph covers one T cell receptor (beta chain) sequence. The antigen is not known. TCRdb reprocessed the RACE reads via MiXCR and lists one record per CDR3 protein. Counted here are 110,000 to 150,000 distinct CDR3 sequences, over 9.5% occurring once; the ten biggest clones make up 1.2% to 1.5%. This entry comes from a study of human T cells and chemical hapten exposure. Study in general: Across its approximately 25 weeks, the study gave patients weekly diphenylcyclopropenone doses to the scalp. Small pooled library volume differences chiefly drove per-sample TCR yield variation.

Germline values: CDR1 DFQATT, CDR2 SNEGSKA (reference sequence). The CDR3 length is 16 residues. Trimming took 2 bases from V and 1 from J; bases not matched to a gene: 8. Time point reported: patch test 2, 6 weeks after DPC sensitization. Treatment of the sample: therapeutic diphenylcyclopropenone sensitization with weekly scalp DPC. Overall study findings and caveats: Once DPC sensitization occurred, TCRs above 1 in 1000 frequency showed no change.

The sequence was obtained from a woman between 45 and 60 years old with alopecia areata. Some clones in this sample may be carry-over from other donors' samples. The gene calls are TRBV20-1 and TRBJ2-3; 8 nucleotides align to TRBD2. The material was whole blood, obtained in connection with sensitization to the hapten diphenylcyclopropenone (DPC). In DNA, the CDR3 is TGCAGTGCTAGACGCGGGGAACTAGCGGGCACAGATACGCAGTATTTT. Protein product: CSARRGELAGTDTQYF.